One TCR beta chain is described in this entry. At one end, the junction sequence differs from germline, possibly due to a read error. MiXCR, run by TCRdb on the PCR reads, gives a single entry per CDR3 protein. The table has about 54,000 distinct CDR3 sequences, almost 25% seen once; the top ten hold about 2%. This record comes from a study of molecular identifiers for immune sequencing clone quantification. Germline assignment: CDR1 LGHNA and CDR2 YNFKEQ. There are 13 residues in the CDR3. The origin of this receptor is a human donor in good health. Some libraries in this study had Jurkat cell RNA spiked in. V is TRBV4-2 and J is TRBJ2-7; TRBD2 aligns across 8 bases. Sample: naive CD8+ T cells from blood, with Jurkat cell RNA spiked in. As to subset: FACS-sorted CD8+CD4-CCR7+CD45RA+ naive T cells. The CDR3 DNA is TGTGCCAGCCCCACTAGCGGATCCTACGCGCAGTACTTC. It specifies CASPTSGSYAQYF.